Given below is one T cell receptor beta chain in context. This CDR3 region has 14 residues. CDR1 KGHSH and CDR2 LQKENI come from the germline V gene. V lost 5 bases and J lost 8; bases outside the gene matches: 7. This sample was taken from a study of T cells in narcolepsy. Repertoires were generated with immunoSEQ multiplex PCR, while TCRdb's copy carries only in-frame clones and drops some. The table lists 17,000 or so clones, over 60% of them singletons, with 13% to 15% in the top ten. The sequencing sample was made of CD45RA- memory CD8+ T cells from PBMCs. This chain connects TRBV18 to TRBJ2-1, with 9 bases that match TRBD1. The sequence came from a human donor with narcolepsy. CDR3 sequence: CASSSGQGKDEQFF. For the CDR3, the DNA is TGTGCCAGCTCATCTGGACAGGGGAAGGATGAGCAGTTCTTC.